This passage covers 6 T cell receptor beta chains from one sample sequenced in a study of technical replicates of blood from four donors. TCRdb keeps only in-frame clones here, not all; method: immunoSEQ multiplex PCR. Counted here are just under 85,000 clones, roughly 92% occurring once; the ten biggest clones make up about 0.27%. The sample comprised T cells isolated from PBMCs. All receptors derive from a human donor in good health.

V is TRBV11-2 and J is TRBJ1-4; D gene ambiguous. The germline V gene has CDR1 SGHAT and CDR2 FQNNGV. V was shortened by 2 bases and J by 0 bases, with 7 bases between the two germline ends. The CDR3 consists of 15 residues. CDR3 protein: CASSLMASTNEKLFF. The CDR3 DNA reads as TGTGCCAGCAGCTTAATGGCTTCAACTAATGAAAAACTGTTTTTT. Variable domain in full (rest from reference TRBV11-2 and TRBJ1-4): EAGVAQSPRYKIIEKRQSVAFWCNPISGHATLYWYQQILGQGPKLLIQFQNNGVVDDSQLPKDRFSAERLKGVDSTLKIQPAKLEDSAVYLCASSLMASTNEKLFFGSGTQLSVL.

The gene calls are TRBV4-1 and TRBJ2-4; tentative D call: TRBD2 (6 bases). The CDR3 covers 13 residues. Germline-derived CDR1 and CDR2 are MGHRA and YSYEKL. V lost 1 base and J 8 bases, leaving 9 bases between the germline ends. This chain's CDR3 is CASSQVGGDIQYF. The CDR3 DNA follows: TGCGCCAGCAGCCAAGTAGGAGGGGACATTCAGTACTTC.

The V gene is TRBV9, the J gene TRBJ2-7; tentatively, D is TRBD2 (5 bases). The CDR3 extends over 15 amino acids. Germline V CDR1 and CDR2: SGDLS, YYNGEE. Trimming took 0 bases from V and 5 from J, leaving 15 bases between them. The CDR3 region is CASSVGGEERNEQYF. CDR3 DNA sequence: TGTGCCAGCAGCGTAGGGGGAGAAGAGCGCAACGAGCAGTACTTC.

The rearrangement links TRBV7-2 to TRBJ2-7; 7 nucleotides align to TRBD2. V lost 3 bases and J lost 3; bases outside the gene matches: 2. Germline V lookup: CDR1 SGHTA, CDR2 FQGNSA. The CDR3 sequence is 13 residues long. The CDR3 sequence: CASSFGGSYEQYF. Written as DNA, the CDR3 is TGTGCCAGCAGCTTCGGCGGGAGCTACGAGCAGTACTTC.

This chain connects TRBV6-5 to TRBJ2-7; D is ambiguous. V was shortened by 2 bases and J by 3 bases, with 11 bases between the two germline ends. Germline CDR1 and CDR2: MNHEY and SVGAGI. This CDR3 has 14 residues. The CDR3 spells CASSYKEPVYEQYF. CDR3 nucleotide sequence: TGTGCCAGCAGTTACAAAGAGCCTGTCTACGAGCAGTACTTC.

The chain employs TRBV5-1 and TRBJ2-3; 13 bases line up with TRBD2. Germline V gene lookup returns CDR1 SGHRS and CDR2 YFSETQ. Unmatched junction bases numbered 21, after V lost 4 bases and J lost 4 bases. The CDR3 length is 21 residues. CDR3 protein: CASSPGRYLGLAGDISDTQYF. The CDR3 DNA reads TGCGCCAGCAGCCCAGGGCGCTATTTAGGACTAGCGGGAGATATTTCAGATACGCAGTATTTT.